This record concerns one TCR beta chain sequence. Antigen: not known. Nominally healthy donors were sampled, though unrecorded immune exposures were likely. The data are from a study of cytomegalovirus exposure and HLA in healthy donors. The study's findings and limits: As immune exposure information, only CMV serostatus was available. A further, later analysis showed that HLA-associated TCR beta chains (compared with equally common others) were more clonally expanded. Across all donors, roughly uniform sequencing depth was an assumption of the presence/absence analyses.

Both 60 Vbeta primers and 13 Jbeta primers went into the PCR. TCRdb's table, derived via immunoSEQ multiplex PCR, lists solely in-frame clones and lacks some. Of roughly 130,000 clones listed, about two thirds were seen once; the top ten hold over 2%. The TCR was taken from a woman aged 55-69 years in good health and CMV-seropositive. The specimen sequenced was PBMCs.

CDR3 protein: CASSRTVNTEAFF. As DNA, the CDR3 is TGTGCCAGCAGCCGGACAGTGAACACTGAAGCTTTCTTT. This chain joins TRBV5-8 and TRBJ1-1; TRBD1 is a possible D gene (6 bases). The CDR3 is made up of 13 amino acids. The V end was cut by 4 bases, the J end by 0 bases, with 7 bases between. Looked up from germline, CDR1 is SGHTS and CDR2 is YDEGEE. Using reference TRBV5-8 and TRBJ1-1 for the parts outside the CDR3, the full variable domain is EAGVTQSPTHLIKTRGQQATLRCSPISGHTSVYWYQQALGLGLQFLLWYDEGEERNRGNFPPRFSGRQFPNYSSELNVNALELEDSALYLCASSRTVNTEAFFGQGTRLTVV.